The source of this T cell receptor (beta chain) is a study of T-cell memory formation after mild COVID-19. Study overall: TCR clusters showed largely donor specificity. Overall study findings and caveats: Clones shrinking from day 15 to 85 showed even CD4/CD8 mixes; later expanders tilted CD4+. For contracting clones, CD4+ ones sat mainly in CM and EM, CD8+ in EMRA.

Each CDR3 protein gets one entry after TCRdb re-called the 5' RACE reads with MiXCR. The sample records under 300,000 distinct CDR3 sequences, more than 8% being singletons. Looked up from germline, CDR1 is SEHNR and CDR2 is FQNEAQ (reference sequence). With 1 base removed from V and 6 bases from J, the gap between germline ends came to 4 bases. The CDR3 is made up of 11 amino acids. In this sample, this clonotype turned up a few times. Its target is not known. Sequencing was done on a sample of PBMCs or a T cell subset sorted from them (not recorded which). This TCR was sampled from a man aged 18 to 35 who had mild COVID-19 (a few samples of this study predate the infection). Cell type and time point are not known. The chain carries TRBV7-9 and TRBJ2-7; D gene uncertain. CDR3 sequence: CASSLGPEQYF. CDR3 coding DNA: TGTGCCAGCAGCTTAGGTCCCGAGCAGTACTTC. The full variable domain, rest sourced from reference TRBV7-9 and TRBJ2-7, is DTGVSQNPRHKITKRGQNVTFRCDPISEHNRLYWYRQTLGQGPEFLTYFQNEAQLEKSRLLSDRFSAERPKGSFSTLEIQRTEQGDSAMYLCASSLGPEQYFGPGTRLTVT.